These 8 T cell receptor beta chains originate from one sample sequenced in a study of shared clonotypes between healthy human individuals. Sequencing used immunoSEQ multiplex PCR; TCRdb keeps in-frame clones, though not all of them. In the table there are hundreds of thousands of clones, around 73% of which are singletons. The sample comprised memory CD4+ T cells sorted from blood. Noted subset: CD45RA-negative fraction. These receptors were collected from a woman aged 25-40 years in good health.

This chain uses TRBV10-1 with TRBJ2-1; the D gene is possibly TRBD2 (6 bases). The CDR3 loop spans 13 amino acids. V shed 6 bases and J shed 6 bases, with 12 bases lying between them. Germline assignment: CDR1 WNHNN and CDR2 SYGVQD (reference sequence). CDR3 region: CASSGGAGNEQFF. Written as DNA, the CDR3 is TGCGCCAGCAGCGGCGGGGCTGGCAATGAGCAGTTCTTC.

This chain uses TRBV19 with TRBJ2-1; 15 nucleotides line up with TRBD2. This CDR3 is built from 17 residues. Per germline, CDR1 LNHDA and CDR2 SQIVND (reference sequence). V was clipped by 4 bases and J by 12 bases; unmatched bases: 13. The CDR3 DNA reads TGTGCCAGTAGTACCGTCCCGGGACTAGCGGGAGGTTATGGGCAGTTCTTC. Translated: CASSTVPGLAGGYGQFF.

The chain employs TRBV5-1 and TRBJ2-1, with TRBD2 matching over 10 bases. Germline-derived CDR1 and CDR2 are SGHRS and YFSETQ. The trim removed 5 bases at V and 4 bases at J, leaving 6 bases unmatched. The CDR3 runs 15 residues. CDR3 region: CASRLAGPIYNEQFF. In DNA, the CDR3 is TGCGCCAGCAGACTAGCGGGACCTATTTACAATGAGCAGTTCTTC.

This clone showed up just once. Its ends do not fully match the called genes, so a read error is possible. The chain has TRBV10-3 and TRBJ2-5, with D perhaps given as TRBD1 or TRBD2 (5 bases each). The germline gives CDR1 ENHRY, CDR2 SYGVKD. The CDR3 loop spans 14 amino acids. The CDR3 loop is CAIRNEGSQGTQYF. The CDR3 DNA reads TGTGCCATCAGGAATGAGGGGTCCCAAGGGACCCAGTACTTC.

V is TRBV7-9 and J is TRBJ2-5; D not resolved. Germline CDR1 SEHNR, CDR2 FQNEAQ (reference sequence). Trimming stripped 4 bases from V and 9 bases from J, with 21 bases between. This CDR3 contains 15 residues. This chain's CDR3 is CASSSDPGFQVAQYF. The CDR3 region has the DNA TGTGCCAGCAGCTCAGACCCGGGCTTCCAGGTGGCCCAGTACTTC.

At least ten counts were recorded for this clone. V is TRBV7-9 and J is TRBJ2-2; D assignment may be TRBD1 or TRBD2 (5 bases each). The germline V and J ends were trimmed by 6 bases and 9 bases, with 17 bases remaining between them. This CDR3 region has 14 residues. Germline values: CDR1 SEHNR, CDR2 FQNEAQ (reference sequence). CDR3 nucleotides: TGTGCCAGCAGTAGAAACCTCGGGGCCCGGGAGCTGTTTTTT. Protein product: CASSRNLGARELFF.

The chain employs TRBV5-1 and TRBJ2-7; 8 nucleotides line up with TRBD1. There are 14 residues in the CDR3. The V gene's germline CDR1 is SGHRS and CDR2 YFSETQ. The V segment lost 4 bases and the J segment 6 bases; nucleotides outside the gene matches: 9. CDR3 coding DNA: TGCGCCAGCAGCGCCGGGACAGGAAGCACCGAGCAGTACTTC. Amino acids: CASSAGTGSTEQYF.

The genes are TRBV7-9 and TRBJ2-7; maybe TRBD2 (6 bases). The CDR3 extends over 15 amino acids. V was clipped by 6 bases and J by 3 bases, with 18 bases between them. Germline-derived CDR1 and CDR2 are SEHNR and FQNEAQ (reference sequence). The CDR3 coding sequence is TGTGCCAGCAGTTTCTGGGACGGGAGAAGCTACGAGCAGTACTTC. Translating it yields CASSFWDGRSYEQYF.